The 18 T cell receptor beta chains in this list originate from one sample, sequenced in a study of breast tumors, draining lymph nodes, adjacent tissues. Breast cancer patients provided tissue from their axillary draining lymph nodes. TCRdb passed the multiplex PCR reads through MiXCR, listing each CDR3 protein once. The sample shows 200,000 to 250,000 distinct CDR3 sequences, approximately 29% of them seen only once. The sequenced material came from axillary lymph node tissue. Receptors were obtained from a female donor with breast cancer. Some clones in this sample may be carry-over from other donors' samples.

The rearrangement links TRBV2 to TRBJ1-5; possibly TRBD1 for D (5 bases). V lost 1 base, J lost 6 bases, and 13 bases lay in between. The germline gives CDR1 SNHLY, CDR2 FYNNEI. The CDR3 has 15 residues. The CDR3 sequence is CASSEGPGTSQPQHF. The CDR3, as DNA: TGTGCCAGCAGTGAAGGGCCGGGGACCTCTCAGCCCCAGCATTTT. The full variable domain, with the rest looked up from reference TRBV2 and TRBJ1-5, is EPEVTQTPSHQVTQMGQEVILRCVPISNHLYFYWYRQILGQKVEFLVSFYNNEISEKSEIFDDQFSVERPDGSNFTLKIRSTKLEDSAMYFCASSEGPGTSQPQHFGDGTRLSIL.

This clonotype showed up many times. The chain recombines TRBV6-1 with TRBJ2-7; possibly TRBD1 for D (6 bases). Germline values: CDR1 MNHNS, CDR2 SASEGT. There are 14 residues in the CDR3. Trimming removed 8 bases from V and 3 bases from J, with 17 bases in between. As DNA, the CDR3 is TGTGCCAGCGGGGTGTGGGGGCGACTCTACGAGCAGTACTTC. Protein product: CASGVWGRLYEQYF.

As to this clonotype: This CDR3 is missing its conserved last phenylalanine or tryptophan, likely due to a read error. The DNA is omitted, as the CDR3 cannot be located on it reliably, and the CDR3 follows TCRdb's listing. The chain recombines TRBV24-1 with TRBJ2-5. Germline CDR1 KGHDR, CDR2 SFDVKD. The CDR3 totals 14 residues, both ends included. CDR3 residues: CATRIIETSRPRTS.

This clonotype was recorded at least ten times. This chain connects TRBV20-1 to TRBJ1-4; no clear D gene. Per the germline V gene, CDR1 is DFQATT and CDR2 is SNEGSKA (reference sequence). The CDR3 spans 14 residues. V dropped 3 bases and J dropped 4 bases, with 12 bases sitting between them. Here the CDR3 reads CSARFDGGNEKLFF. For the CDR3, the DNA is TGCAGTGCTAGGTTCGACGGTGGTAATGAAAAACTGTTTTTT.

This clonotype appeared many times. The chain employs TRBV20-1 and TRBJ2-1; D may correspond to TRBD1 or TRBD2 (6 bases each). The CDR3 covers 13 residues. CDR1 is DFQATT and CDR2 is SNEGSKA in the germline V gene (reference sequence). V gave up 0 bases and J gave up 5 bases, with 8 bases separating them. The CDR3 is CSARDRGHNEQFF. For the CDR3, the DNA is TGCAGTGCTAGAGATCGGGGGCACAATGAGCAGTTCTTC.

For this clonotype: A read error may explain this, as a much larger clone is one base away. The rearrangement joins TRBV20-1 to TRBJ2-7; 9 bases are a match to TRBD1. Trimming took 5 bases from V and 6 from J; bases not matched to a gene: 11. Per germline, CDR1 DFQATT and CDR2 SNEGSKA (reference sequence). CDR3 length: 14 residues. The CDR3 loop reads CSAWDRVTPTEQYF. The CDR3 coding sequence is TGCAGTGCTTGGGACAGGGTGACTCCCACCGAGCAGTACTTC.

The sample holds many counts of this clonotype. As DNA, the CDR3 is TGTGCCTGGAGGAGAAGAGCGGGGACCCCGAACACCGGGGAGCTGTTTTTT. As protein: CAWRRRAGTPNTGELFF. This chain uses TRBV30 with TRBJ2-2; 7 bases agree with TRBD2. Trimming took 3 bases from V and 0 from J; bases not matched to a gene: 10. Per germline, CDR1 GTSNPN and CDR2 SVGIG (reference sequence). The CDR3 spans 17 residues.

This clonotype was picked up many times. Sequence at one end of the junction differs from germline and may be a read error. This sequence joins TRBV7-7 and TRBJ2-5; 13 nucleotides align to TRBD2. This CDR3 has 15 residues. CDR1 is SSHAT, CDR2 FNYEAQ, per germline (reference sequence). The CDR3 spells CASSRTSGSLQTQYF. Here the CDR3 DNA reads TGTGCTAGCAGCCGGACTAGCGGGAGTTTACAGACCCAGTACTTC.

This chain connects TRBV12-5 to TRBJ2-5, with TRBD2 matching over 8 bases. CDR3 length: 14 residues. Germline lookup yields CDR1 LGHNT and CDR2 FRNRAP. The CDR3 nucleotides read TGTGCCAGCAGTTTCTCGGGAGCGGGGGAGTCCCAGTACTTC. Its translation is CASSFSGAGESQYF.

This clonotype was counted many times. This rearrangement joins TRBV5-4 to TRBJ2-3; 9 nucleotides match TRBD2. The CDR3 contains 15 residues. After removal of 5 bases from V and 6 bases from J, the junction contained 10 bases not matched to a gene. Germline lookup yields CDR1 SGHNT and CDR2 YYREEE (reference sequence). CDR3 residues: CASRLYSGSGDTQYF. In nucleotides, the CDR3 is TGTGCCAGCAGACTTTATAGCGGGAGCGGGGATACGCAGTATTTT.

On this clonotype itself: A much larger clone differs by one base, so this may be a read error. As DNA, the CDR3 is TGTGCCAGCGGAGACAGGACTACCTATGGCTACACCTTC. Its translation: CASGDRTTYGYTF. The chain uses TRBV5-5 and TRBJ1-2; maybe TRBD1 (6 bases). The CDR3 has 13 residues. Germline values: CDR1 SGHKS, CDR2 YYEKEE (reference sequence). V was clipped by 7 bases and J by 4 bases, with 14 bases between them.

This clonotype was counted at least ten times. The CDR3 coding sequence is TGTGCCAGCAGCCAGACAGGATCTGGCAATCAGCCCCAGCATTTT. It encodes CASSQTGSGNQPQHF. V and J are TRBV9 and TRBJ1-5, with a tentative D call TRBD1 (6 bases). Germline CDR1 reads SGDLS; CDR2 reads YYNGEE. Trimming removed 4 bases at V and 2 bases at J, with 13 bases between. This CDR3 is built from 15 residues.

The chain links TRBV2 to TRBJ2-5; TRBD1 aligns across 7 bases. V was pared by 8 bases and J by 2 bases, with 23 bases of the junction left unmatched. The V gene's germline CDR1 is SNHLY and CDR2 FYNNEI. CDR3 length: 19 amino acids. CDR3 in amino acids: CASEDRVNTGELLQETQYF. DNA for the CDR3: TGTGCCAGCGAAGACAGGGTGAACACCGGGGAGCTACTACAAGAGACCCAGTACTTC.

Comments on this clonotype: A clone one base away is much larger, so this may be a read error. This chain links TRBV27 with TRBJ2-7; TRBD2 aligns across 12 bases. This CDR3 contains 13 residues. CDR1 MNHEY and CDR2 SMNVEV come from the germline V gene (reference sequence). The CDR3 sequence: CASSFGLAGIQCF. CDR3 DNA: TGTGCCAGCAGTTTCGGACTAGCGGGGATCCAGTGCTTC.

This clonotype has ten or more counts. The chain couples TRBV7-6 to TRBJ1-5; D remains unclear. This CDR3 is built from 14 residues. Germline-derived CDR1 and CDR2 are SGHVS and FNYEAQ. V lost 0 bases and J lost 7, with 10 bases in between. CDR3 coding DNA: TGTGCCAGCAGCTTAGCTGACTTGGGGCAGCCCCAGCATTTT. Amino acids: CASSLADLGQPQHF.

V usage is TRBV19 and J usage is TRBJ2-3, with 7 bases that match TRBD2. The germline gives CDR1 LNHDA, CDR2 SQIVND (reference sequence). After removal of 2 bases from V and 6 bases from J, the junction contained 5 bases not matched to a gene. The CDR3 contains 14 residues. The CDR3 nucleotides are TGTGCCAGTAGTATAAGAGGCGGGAGTGATACGCAGTATTTT. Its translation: CASSIRGGSDTQYF.

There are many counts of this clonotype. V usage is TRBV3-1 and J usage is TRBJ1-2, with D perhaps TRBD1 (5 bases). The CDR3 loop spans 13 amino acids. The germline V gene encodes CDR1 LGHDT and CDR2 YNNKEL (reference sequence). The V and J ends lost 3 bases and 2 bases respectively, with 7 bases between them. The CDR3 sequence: CASSQGTNYGYTF. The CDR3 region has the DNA TGTGCCAGCAGCCAGGGGACGAACTATGGCTACACCTTC. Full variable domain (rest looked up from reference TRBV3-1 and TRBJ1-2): DTAVSQTPKYLVTQMGNDKSIKCEQNLGHDTMYWYKQDSKKFLKIMFSYNNKELIINETVPNRFSPKSPDKAHLNLHINSLELGDSAVYFCASSQGTNYGYTFGSGTRLTVV.

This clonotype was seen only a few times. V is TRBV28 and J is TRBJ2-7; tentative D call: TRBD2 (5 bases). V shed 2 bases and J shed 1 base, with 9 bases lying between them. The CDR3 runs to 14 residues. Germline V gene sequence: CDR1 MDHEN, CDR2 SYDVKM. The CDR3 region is CASSLSGYSYEQYF. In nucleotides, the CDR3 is TGTGCCAGCAGTTTAAGCGGTTATTCCTACGAGCAGTACTTC. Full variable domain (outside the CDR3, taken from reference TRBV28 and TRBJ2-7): DVKVTQSSRYLVKRTGEKVFLECVQDMDHENMFWYRQDPGLGLRLIYFSYDVKMKEKGDIPEGYSVSREKKERFSLILESASTNQTSMYLCASSLSGYSYEQYFGPGTRLTVT.